Shown below are 5 T cell receptor beta chains from a single sample sequenced in a study of early T cells in non-severe SARS-CoV-2 infection. TCRdb re-called the 5' RACE reads through MiXCR, storing one row per CDR3 protein. The table shows some 120,000 distinct CDR3 sequences, with about 15% occurring only once. The sequenced sample was whole blood. The source is an adult who was a healthcare worker with PCR-confirmed SARS-CoV-2 infection or an uninfected control (not recorded which).

This clonotype occurred a few times. The chain carries TRBV29-1 and TRBJ2-7, with 8 positions matching TRBD1. The germline gives CDR1 SQVTM, CDR2 ANQGSEA. The CDR3 covers 12 residues. V gave up 5 bases and J gave up 2 bases; unmatched junction bases: 2. Here the CDR3 DNA reads TGCAGCGTTAGACAGGGGACCTACGAGCAGTACTTC. Residues: CSVRQGTYEQYF.

V gene TRBV7-2 combines with J gene TRBJ2-3; no reliable D call. Between the trimmed V and J ends, which lost 3 bases and 0 bases, there was a span of 4 bases. This CDR3 is built from 13 residues. Germline lookup yields CDR1 SGHTA and CDR2 FQGNSA. The CDR3 coding sequence is TGTGCCAGCAGCTTCCAGAGCACAGATACGCAGTATTTT. Translation: CASSFQSTDTQYF.

This clonotype was seen more than once but under ten times. V usage is TRBV24-1 and J usage is TRBJ1-1, with 7 bases identical to TRBD1. J gave up 8 bases and V 4 bases, and 6 bases lay outside the gene matches. This CDR3 is built from 13 residues. Germline loops: CDR1 KGHDR, CDR2 SFDVKD. The CDR3: CATSDPTGSEAFF. The DNA of the CDR3 is TGTGCCACCAGTGACCCGACAGGGAGCGAAGCTTTCTTT.

There are a few counts of this clonotype. The chain joins TRBV6-6 to TRBJ1-5; 8 nucleotides align to TRBD1. The CDR3 runs to 17 residues. Germline V gives CDR1 MNHNY, CDR2 SVGAGI (reference sequence). J lost 0 bases, V lost 4 bases, and 8 bases had no gene match. CDR3 region: CASSLLQGAYSNQPQHF. CDR3 coding DNA: TGTGCCAGCAGTTTACTCCAGGGGGCCTATAGCAATCAGCCCCAGCATTTT.

This clonotype turned up a few times. This chain joins TRBV4-1 and TRBJ1-1, with 9 positions matching TRBD1. With V trimmed by 3 bases and J by 6 bases, 5 bases remained unmatched. This CDR3 is 14 amino acids long. Germline CDR1 is MGHRA and CDR2 is YSYEKL. The CDR3 nucleotides are TGCGCCAGCAGCCAGTGGGACAGGGCCCCTGAAGCTTTCTTT. Residues: CASSQWDRAPEAFF.